This is a list of T cell receptor beta chains from one sample in a study of T cells after posttransplantation cyclophosphamide. The data were produced by immunoSEQ multiplex PCR, yet TCRdb's version contains in-frame clones alone and is incomplete. The repertoire holds more than 10,000 clones, roughly 80% seen once, with under 5.5% in the top ten. The sequences come from PBMCs, collected after allogeneic stem cell transplant with posttransplant cyclophosphamide. These receptors were taken from a female patient aged 45-65 years who received an allogeneic stem cell transplant from a related donor, was CMV-positive, and had no GVHD. The T cells may partly be graft donor cells. CDR3s include the opening cysteine and the closing phenylalanine or tryptophan. Each record gives: CDR3 protein, CDR3 DNA, clone size, V gene, D gene, J gene. A D gene is named only where the DNA matches it firmly. Clone size appears in some rows only: once, few, many, or a class for an expanded clone.

CASSFAGTGKDTEAFF	TGTGCCAGCAGCTTTGCCGGGACAGGGAAGGACACTGAAGCTTTCTTT	-	TRBV13	TRBD1	TRBJ1-1
CASSTDTVPYEQYF	TGTGCCAGCAGCACCGACACGGTTCCCTACGAGCAGTACTTC	-	TRBV6-5	-	TRBJ2-7
CASSQDPIGGGIYNEQFF	TGTGCCAGCAGCCAAGATCCGATCGGGGGGGGGATTTACAATGAGCAGTTCTTC	-	TRBV4-2	TRBD2	TRBJ2-1
CASSTGQGEQYF	TGTGCCAGCTCAACGGGACAGGGTGAGCAGTACTTC	-	TRBV18	TRBD1	TRBJ2-7
CASSQTTGGLFGYTF	TGTGCCAGTAGCCAAACGACAGGGGGGCTTTTTGGCTACACCTTC	-	TRBV19	TRBD1	TRBJ1-2
CASSSVRVSNEKLFF	TGCGCCAGCAGCTCTGTCCGGGTCTCTAATGAAAAACTGTTTTTT	-	TRBV5-1	-	TRBJ1-4
CAIKEDSGNTIYF	TGTGCCATCAAGGAGGACTCTGGAAACACCATATATTTT	-	TRBV10-3	-	TRBJ1-3
CASSYEQYF	TGTGCCAGCTCCTACGAGCAGTACTTC	-	TRBV25-1	-	TRBJ2-7
CASSFGQLTDTQYF	TGCGCCAGCAGCTTTGGACAGCTCACAGATACGCAGTATTTT	-	TRBV5-1	-	TRBJ2-3
CASSYSSRANQPQHF	TGTGCCAGCAGTTACTCGAGCAGGGCTAATCAGCCCCAGCATTTT	-	TRBV6-5	-	TRBJ1-5
CASSPGGRGLYDGTEAFF	TGTGCCAGCAGCCCGGGGGGGAGGGGGCTTTATGATGGCACTGAAGCTTTCTTT	-	TRBV7-2	TRBD1	TRBJ1-1
CASSRPGQGSYEQYF	TGTGCCAGCAGCCGTCCGGGACAGGGCTCCTACGAGCAGTACTTC	-	TRBV5-4	TRBD1	TRBJ2-7
CASSLTGVQQYF	TGTGCCAGCAGTTTAACAGGGGTACAGCAGTACTTC	-	TRBV28	TRBD1	TRBJ2-7
CASSRLSRDRETQYF	TGTGCCAGCAGCAGACTATCCCGGGACAGAGAGACCCAGTACTTC	once	TRBV6-5	TRBD1	TRBJ2-5
CATSLEPGTDYEQYF	TGTGCCACCAGCTTAGAACCCGGGACAGACTACGAGCAGTACTTC	-	TRBV15	TRBD1	TRBJ2-7
CASSRSGTHYEQYF	TGTGCCAGCAGCCGGTCTGGGACACATTACGAGCAGTACTTC	-	TRBV6-5	-	TRBJ2-7
CASSQWAGANTEAFF	TGTGCCAGCAGCCAATGGGCAGGGGCGAACACTGAAGCTTTCTTT	-	TRBV4-2	-	TRBJ1-1
CAWRERAQETQYF	TGTGCCTGGAGGGAGCGGGCTCAAGAGACCCAGTACTTC	-	TRBV30	-	TRBJ2-5
CASSPEGTYEQYF	TGTGCCAGCAGCCCTGAGGGTACCTACGAGCAGTACTTC	-	TRBV6-6	-	TRBJ2-7
CASSLEGLAANTGELFF	TGCGCCAGCAGCTTGGAGGGACTAGCAGCGAACACCGGGGAGCTGTTTTTT	-	TRBV5-1	TRBD2	TRBJ2-2
CASSLRQGAINSPLHF	TGTGCCAGCAGTTTACGGCAGGGGGCGATTAATTCACCCCTCCACTTT	few	TRBV28	TRBD1	TRBJ1-6
CASSEEIGYGYTF	TGTGCCAGTAGTGAGGAGATCGGCTATGGCTACACCTTC	-	TRBV19	-	TRBJ1-2
CASSLSTYDRSYTF	TGTGCCAGCAGTTTATCTACCTATGATAGAAGCTACACCTTC	-	TRBV28	-	TRBJ1-2
CASSFGARAQETQYF	TGTGCCAGCAGCTTTGGGGCTAGAGCCCAAGAGACCCAGTACTTC	few	TRBV5-5	-	TRBJ2-5
CAWSVLTGRTFF	TGTGCCTGGAGTGTCCTGACAGGGAGAACTTTCTTT	-	TRBV30	TRBD1	TRBJ1-1
CASSSRTGSFSPLHF	TGTGCCAGCAGCTCCCGGACAGGGTCGTTTTCACCCCTCCACTTT	-	TRBV5-4	TRBD1	TRBJ1-6
CASSPSGTPYRGEQYF	TGTGCCAGCAGCCCTTCGGGGACTCCTTACCGTGGGGAGCAGTACTTC	-	TRBV5-4	-	TRBJ2-7
CASSVVGTGTTNTQYF	TGTGCCAGCAGCGTAGTCGGGACAGGGACCACGAATACGCAGTATTTT	-	TRBV9	TRBD1	TRBJ2-3
CASGLGQGTEAFF	TGTGCTAGTGGTTTGGGACAGGGCACTGAAGCTTTCTTT	-	TRBV12-5	TRBD1	TRBJ1-1
CASIRRTSEGSYEQYF	TGTGCCAGCATAAGGCGGACTTCTGAGGGCTCCTACGAGCAGTACTTC	-	TRBV9	-	TRBJ2-7
CASRAGRVTYNEQFF	TGTGCCAGCAGGGCGGGGAGGGTCACCTACAATGAGCAGTTCTTC	-	TRBV7-9	TRBD2	TRBJ2-1
CASSIQETQYF	TGCGCCAGCAGCATACAAGAGACCCAGTACTTC	-	TRBV5-1	-	TRBJ2-5
CASSKPTPRQAGGYGYTF	TGCGCCAGCAGCAAGCCCACCCCCCGACAGGCAGGAGGCTATGGCTACACCTTC	-	TRBV4-1	-	TRBJ1-2
CASSEKQSPRNTIYF	TGTGCCAGCAGTGAGAAACAGAGTCCAAGAAACACCATATATTTT	-	TRBV6-1	-	TRBJ1-3
CSARDRVAEYF	TGCAGTGCTAGAGATCGAGTAGCGGAGTACTTC	-	TRBV20-1	-	TRBJ2-5
CASSPPGQVYGYTF	TGTGCCAGCAGCCCACCTGGACAGGTCTATGGCTACACCTTC	-	TRBV7-2	TRBD1	TRBJ1-2
CAWSVFYGTSGGDYEQYF	TGTGCCTGGAGTGTCTTCTATGGGACTAGCGGGGGTGACTACGAGCAGTACTTC	few	TRBV30	TRBD2	TRBJ2-7
CASSYTGINEKLFF	TGTGCCAGCAGCTACACCGGGATCAATGAAAAACTGTTTTTT	-	TRBV5-6	-	TRBJ1-4
CASSLKGGVQPQHF	TGTGCCAGCAGTTTAAAGGGGGGGGTTCAGCCCCAGCATTTT	once	TRBV28	-	TRBJ1-5
CASSPGQFIYEQYF	TGCGCCAGCAGCCCGGGACAGTTTATCTACGAGCAGTACTTC	-	TRBV5-1	TRBD1	TRBJ2-7